This TCR beta chain was profiled in a study of shared clonotypes between healthy human individuals. Libraries were prepared by immunoSEQ multiplex PCR; TCRdb keeps only in-frame clonotypes and omits some of them. The profile shows about 460,000 clones, approximately 77% of them singletons. The CDR3 contains 14 residues. Per germline, CDR1 SGDLS and CDR2 YYNGEE. Trimming took 0 bases from V and 4 from J, leaving 11 bases between them. Points on this clone: The sample has other DNA sequences that encode this CDR3 too.

This clonotype originated in a woman aged 40 to 50 in good health. Some clones in this sample may be carry-over from other donors' samples. The chain has TRBV9 and TRBJ2-7; D gene unclear. Specimen: PBMCs. CDR3 protein: CASSVVAGSYEQYF. CDR3 bases: TGTGCCAGCAGCGTAGTAGCAGGTTCTTACGAGCAGTACTTC.